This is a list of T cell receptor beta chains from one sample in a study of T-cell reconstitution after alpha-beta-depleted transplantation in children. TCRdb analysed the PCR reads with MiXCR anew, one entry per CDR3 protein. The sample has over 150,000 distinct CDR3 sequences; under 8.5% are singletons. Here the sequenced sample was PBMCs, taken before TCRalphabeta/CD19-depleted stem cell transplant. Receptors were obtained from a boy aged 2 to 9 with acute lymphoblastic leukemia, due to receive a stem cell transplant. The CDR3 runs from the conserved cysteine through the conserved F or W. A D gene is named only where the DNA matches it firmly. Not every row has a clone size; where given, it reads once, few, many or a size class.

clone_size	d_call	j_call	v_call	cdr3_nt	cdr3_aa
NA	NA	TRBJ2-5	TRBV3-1	TGTGCCAGCAGCCAGACGAGCCAAGAGACCCAGTACTTC	CASSQTSQETQYF
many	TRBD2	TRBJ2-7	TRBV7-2	TGTGCCAGCAGCTTAGTAAGCGGGACTAGCGGCTACGAGCAGTACTTC	CASSLVSGTSGYEQYF
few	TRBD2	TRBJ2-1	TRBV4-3	TGCGCCAGCAGCCAAGAAGCTACGACTAGCGACTACAATCAGCAGTTCTTC	CASSQEATTSDYNQQFF
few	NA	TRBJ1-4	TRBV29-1	TGCAGCGCCCAGACAGCGATTAATGAAAAACTGTTTTTT	CSAQTAINEKLFF
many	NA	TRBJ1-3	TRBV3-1	TGTGCCAGCAGGAAGGGCGGGGGCCGCTCTGGAAACACCATATATTTT	CASRKGGGRSGNTIYF
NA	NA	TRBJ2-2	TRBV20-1	TGCAGTGCTAGAGATCGGCTAGCGTTGAACACCGGGGAGCTGTTTTTT	CSARDRLALNTGELFF
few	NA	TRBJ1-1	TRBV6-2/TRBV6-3	TGTGCCAGCAGTTACTCCAATGTGAACACTGAAGCTTTCTTT	CASSYSNVNTEAFF
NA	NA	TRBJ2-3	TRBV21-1	TGTGCCCTTCAAGGGGCCAGGGGCGGCTCAGATACGCAGTATTTT	CALQGARGGSDTQYF
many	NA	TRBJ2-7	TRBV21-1	TGTGCCAGCAGCAAAGCCACCAGCTTGAGACAGACCTACGAGCAGTACTTC	CASSKATSLRQTYEQYF
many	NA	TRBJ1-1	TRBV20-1	TGCAGTGCGCAACAGCCTGAAGCTTTCTTT	CSAQQPEAFF
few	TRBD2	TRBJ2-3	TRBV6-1	TGTGCCAGCAGCCCCCAGCGGGGGGTCACAGATACGCAGTATTTT	CASSPQRGVTDTQYF
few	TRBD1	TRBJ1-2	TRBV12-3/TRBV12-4	TGTGCCAGCAGTCACGGACAGGTGGGGTCTAACTATGGCTACACCTTC	CASSHGQVGSNYGYTF
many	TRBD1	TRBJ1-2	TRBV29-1	TGCAGCGTTGTGACAGGGGGAATTCTTGGCTACACCTTC	CSVVTGGILGYTF
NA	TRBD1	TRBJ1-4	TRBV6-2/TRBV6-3	TGTGCCAGCAGTCATCCGGGACAGCACCCAGAAAAACTGTTTTTT	CASSHPGQHPEKLFF
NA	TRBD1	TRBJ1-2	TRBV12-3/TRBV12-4	TGTGCCAGCAACCGGGACAGCAATAACTATGGCTACACCTTC	CASNRDSNNYGYTF
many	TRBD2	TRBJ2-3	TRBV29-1	TGCAGCGTTGAAAGGGCGGGAGGGAGAACAGATACGCAGTATTTT	CSVERAGGRTDTQYF
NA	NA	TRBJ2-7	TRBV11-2	TGTGCCAGCAGCTTAGATACCCCGGGACACCCGTACGAGCAGTACTTC	CASSLDTPGHPYEQYF
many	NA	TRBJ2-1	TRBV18	TGTGCCAGCTCACCAGGCCAGGGAGACTACAATGAGCAGTTCTTC	CASSPGQGDYNEQFF
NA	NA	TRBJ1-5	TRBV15	TGTGCCACCAGCAGTGGGGCAGAAGTTTCTCAGCCCCAGCATTTT	CATSSGAEVSQPQHF
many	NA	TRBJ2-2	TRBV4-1	TGCGCCAGCAGCCAATTGGGCTCTTTGAACACCGGGGAGCTGTTTTTT	CASSQLGSLNTGELFF
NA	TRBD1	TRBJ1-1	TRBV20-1	TGCAGTGGCACAGACTCGGGACAGATGAACACTGAAGCTTTCTTT	CSGTDSGQMNTEAFF
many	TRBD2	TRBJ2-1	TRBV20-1	TGCAGTGCTAGAGATTTGGCTAGCGGAACTCCCAATGAGCAGTTCTTC	CSARDLASGTPNEQFF
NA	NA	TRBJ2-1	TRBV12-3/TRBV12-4	TGTGCCAGCAGAAGTGACTTCAGAGGCAATGAGCAGTTCTTC	CASRSDFRGNEQFF
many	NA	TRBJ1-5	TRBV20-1	TGCAGTGCTAGAAAACCAACCTCGGCGGGGTGGCCCCAGCATTTT	CSARKPTSAGWPQHF
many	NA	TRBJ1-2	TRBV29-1	TGCAGCGTTGCAGGTCCAGGGGAGGTAGTTGGCTACACCTTC	CSVAGPGEVVGYTF
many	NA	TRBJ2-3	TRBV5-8	TGTGCCAGCAGGTACCGACTCAGCACAGATACGCAGTATTTT	CASRYRLSTDTQYF
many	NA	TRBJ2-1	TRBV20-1	TGCAGTGCTGTAACAGGGAAGAGGACCTACAATGAGCAGTTCTTC	CSAVTGKRTYNEQFF
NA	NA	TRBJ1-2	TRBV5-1	TGCGCCAGCAGCTTGGGACAGGCCTCCGTGTATGGCTACACCTTC	CASSLGQASVYGYTF
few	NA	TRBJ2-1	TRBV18	TGTGCCAGCTCACCTACTAGAGACGGGGGCCACAATGAGCAGTTCTTC	CASSPTRDGGHNEQFF
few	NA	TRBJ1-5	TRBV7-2	TGTGCCAGCAGCTCCCGGGAGGGCAATCAGCCCCAGCATTTT	CASSSREGNQPQHF
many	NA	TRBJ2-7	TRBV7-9	TGTGCCAGCACCGTCGACAGTTCCTACGAGCAGTACTTC	CASTVDSSYEQYF
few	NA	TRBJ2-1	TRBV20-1	TGCAGTGCTAGAGATGGGCGTAGGGTATACAATGAGCAGTTCTTC	CSARDGRRVYNEQFF
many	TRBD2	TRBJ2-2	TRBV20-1	TGCAGTGCTAAGGCGGGGGGCGCGGACACCGGGGAGCTGTTTTTT	CSAKAGGADTGELFF
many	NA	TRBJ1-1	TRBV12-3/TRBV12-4	TGTGCCAGCAGTTTGCGTTCACCGATGAACACTGAAGCTTTCTTT	CASSLRSPMNTEAFF
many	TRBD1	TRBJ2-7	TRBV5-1	TGCGCCAGCAGCTTGTGGCCAGGGGGCTACGAGCAGTACTTC	CASSLWPGGYEQYF
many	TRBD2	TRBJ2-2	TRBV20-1	TGCAGTGCTAGTCTGGCTAGCGGGAGAGGGGAGCTGTTTTTT	CSASLASGRGELFF
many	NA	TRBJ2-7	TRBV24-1	TGTGCCACCAGTGAGACCGGGAACGACGAGCAGTACTTC	CATSETGNDEQYF
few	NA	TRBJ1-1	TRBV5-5	TGTGCCAGCAGCTTGACCCCACGCCGGGACGCGAACACTGAAGCTTTCTTT	CASSLTPRRDANTEAFF
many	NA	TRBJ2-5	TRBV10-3	TGTGCCATCAGTGAGGCAGGAGCCCAAGAGACCCAGTACTTC	CAISEAGAQETQYF
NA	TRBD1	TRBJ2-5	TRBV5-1	TGCGCCAGCAGCTTGGCCGGCACAGGGGAGGAGACCCAGTACTTC	CASSLAGTGEETQYF